Detailed here is one TCR beta chain. Original processing methods: Amplification with reference gene primers provided the estimates of nucleated cell counts. Libraries were prepared by immunoSEQ multiplex PCR; TCRdb keeps only in-frame clonotypes and omits some of them. Clonal size and the V and J genes are those of that table, whereas D and trimming came from the DNA. The sample has about 180,000 clones; around 86% are singletons. These data belong to a study of blood T cell repertoires in COVID-19. Overall study context: Sites across the United States, Italy and Spain contributed samples from acute and convalescent COVID-19. From T cells, B-cell-depleted T cells, or PBMCs came the material, which was cDNA or gDNA.

With 5 bases removed from V and 3 bases from J, the gap between germline ends came to 13 bases. CDR3 length: 14 residues. Germline lookup yields CDR1 SGHAT and CDR2 FQNNGV. This TCR was recovered from a man aged 45 to 65 with active or convalescent COVID-19. V and J are TRBV11-2 and TRBJ1-2; a possible D gene is TRBD1 (6 bases). Sequencing was performed on peripheral blood. The CDR3 region is CASSIQGQDYGYTF. The CDR3 DNA follows: TGTGCCAGCAGCATACAGGGTCAAGACTATGGCTACACCTTC.